This TCR beta chain stems from a study of T cell responses to AZD1222 COVID-19 vaccine. Study-wide points: Donors skewed white British and female; clonal diversity was possibly underestimated. The study identified only 6 or 7 AZD1222 recipients as seropositive at baseline. The study found vaccine-associated CD4 TCRs spanning spike, dominant at 160-218 and 743-854. Unmutated variant regions are reportedly the target of nearly half of TCRs that are spike-specific.

As concerns this clone: The antigen is not known.

The CDR3 sequence is 16 residues long. CDR1 LGHDT and CDR2 YNNKEL come from the germline V gene (reference sequence). The ends were cut back, 1 base at V and 7 bases at J, with 14 bases in the middle. The assay was immunoSEQ multiplex PCR, and TCRdb's table has in-frame clones only and misses some. Of about 150,000 clones detected, around 93% appear once; the ten largest clones hold about 2.5%. This chain uses TRBV3-1 (or the pseudogene TRBV3-2) with TRBJ1-6; D is unresolved. The source is an adult in good health. The sequencing here drew on peripheral blood, taken on day 0 of AZD1222 vaccination. The CDR3 sequence: CASSQAPSSGNSPLHF. In nucleotides, the CDR3 is TGTGCCAGCAGCCAAGCGCCCAGCTCGGGGAATTCACCCCTCCACTTT.